The clone carrying this TCR beta chain was observed a few times. These data come from a study of T cell responses to AZD1222 COVID-19 vaccine. Method: immunoSEQ multiplex PCR; TCRdb's copy keeps in-frame clones and lacks some. The data show fewer than 90,000 clones, about nine tenths seen once. Per the germline V gene, CDR1 is SNHLY and CDR2 is FYNNEI. The CDR3 is 15 residues long. Trimming removed 4 bases at V and 5 bases at J, with 15 bases between. This clonotype was sampled from an adult who received the AZD1222 COVID-19 vaccine. The rearrangement links TRBV2 to TRBJ2-1; weak D call: TRBD2 (5 bases). The input for sequencing was peripheral blood, taken 28 days after the second AZD1222 dose. In DNA form, the CDR3 reads TGTGCCAGCAGTGGCACGGGAAATGCTGACAATGAGCAGTTCTTC. Translating gives CASSGTGNADNEQFF.